This T cell receptor (beta chain) was documented in a study of T cell responses to AZD1222 COVID-19 vaccine. Findings and caveats of the study: The donor group comprised mostly white British people and more females; the analysis possibly underestimated clonal diversity. Seropositive status at baseline applied to only a handful of AZD1222 recipients. Rises in breadth and depth of Spike-specific TCRs came after two AZD1222 doses.

Here immunoSEQ multiplex PCR was the method, and the copy in TCRdb shows in-frame clones only, minus some. The data hold 100,000 to 150,000 clones, with roughly 90% observed a single time. As for this clone: Its cognate antigen is unknown.

CDR1 SGDLS and CDR2 YYNGEE come from the germline V gene. V lost 4 bases and J 0 bases, leaving 10 bases between the germline ends. CDR3 length: 14 residues. The sample was peripheral blood, taken on day 0 of AZD1222 vaccination. The chain recombines TRBV9 with TRBJ1-1; tentative D call: TRBD1 (5 bases). The clonotype was recovered from an adult in good health. DNA for the CDR3: TGTGCCAGCAGCCCCAGGGTTATGAACACTGAAGCTTTCTTT. Translation gives CASSPRVMNTEAFF.